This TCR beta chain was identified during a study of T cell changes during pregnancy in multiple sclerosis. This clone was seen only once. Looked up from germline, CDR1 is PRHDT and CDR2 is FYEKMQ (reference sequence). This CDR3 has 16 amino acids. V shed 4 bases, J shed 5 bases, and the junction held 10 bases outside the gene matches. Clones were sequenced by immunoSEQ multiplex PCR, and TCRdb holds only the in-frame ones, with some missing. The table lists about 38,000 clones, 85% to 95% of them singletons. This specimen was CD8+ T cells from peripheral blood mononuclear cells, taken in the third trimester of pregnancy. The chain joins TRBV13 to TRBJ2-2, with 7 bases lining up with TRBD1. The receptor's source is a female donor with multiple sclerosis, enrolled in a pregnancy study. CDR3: CASSSRQGEGTGELFF. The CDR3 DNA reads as TGTGCCAGCAGCTCCCGCCAGGGGGAAGGAACCGGGGAGCTGTTTTTT.